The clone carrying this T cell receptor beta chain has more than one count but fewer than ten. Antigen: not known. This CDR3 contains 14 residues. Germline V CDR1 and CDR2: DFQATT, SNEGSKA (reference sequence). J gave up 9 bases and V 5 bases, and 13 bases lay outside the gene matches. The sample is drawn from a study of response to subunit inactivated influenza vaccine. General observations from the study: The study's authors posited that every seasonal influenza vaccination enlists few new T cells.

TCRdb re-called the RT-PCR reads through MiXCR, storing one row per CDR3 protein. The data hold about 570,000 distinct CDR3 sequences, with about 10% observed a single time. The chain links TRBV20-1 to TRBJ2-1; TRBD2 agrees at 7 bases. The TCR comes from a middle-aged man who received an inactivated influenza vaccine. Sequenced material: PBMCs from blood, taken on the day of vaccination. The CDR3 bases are TGCAGTGCTCCGAGGACTAGAATGGCGGGTGAGCAGTTCTTC. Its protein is CSAPRTRMAGEQFF.